The 11 T cell receptor beta chains below all came from one sample that was sequenced in a study of human T cells and chemical hapten exposure. TCRdb analysed the RACE reads with MiXCR anew, one entry per CDR3 protein. Of 70,000 to 90,000 distinct CDR3 sequences listed, approximately 11% are singletons. Time point specified: patch test 3, about 24 weeks after DPC sensitization. Treatment defined: therapeutic diphenylcyclopropenone sensitization with weekly scalp DPC. The sample here was whole blood, taken in connection with sensitization to the hapten diphenylcyclopropenone (DPC). These receptors originate from a woman aged 45 to 65 with alopecia areata. Some clones in this sample may be carry-over from other donors' samples.

This clonotype came up a few times. This chain links TRBV6-5 with TRBJ2-4; D call uncertain. V gave up 6 bases and J gave up 0 bases, with 9 bases separating them. CDR1 is MNHEY, CDR2 SVGAGI, per germline. The CDR3 sequence is 14 residues long. The CDR3 coding sequence is TGTGCCAGCAGGGGGTTACTAGCCAAAAACATTCAGTACTTC. It yields the protein CASRGLLAKNIQYF.

The V and J genes are TRBV6-6 and TRBJ2-7, with TRBD2 matching 10 bases. V shed 6 bases and J 6 bases; nucleotides not matched to a gene: 2. The CDR3 sequence is 12 residues long. Germline V gene lookup returns CDR1 MNHNY and CDR2 SVGAGI (reference sequence). The CDR3 DNA reads TGTGCCAGCAGAGCGGGAGGGCCCGAGCAGTACTTC. This encodes CASRAGGPEQYF.

This clonotype showed up just a few times. V usage is TRBV7-9 and J usage is TRBJ2-3, with D unresolved. Looked up from germline, CDR1 is SEHNR and CDR2 is FQNEAQ (reference sequence). This CDR3 has 13 amino acids. V was pared by 5 bases and J by 1 base, with 7 bases between. Here the CDR3 reads CASSRPGTDTQYF. CDR3 nucleotides: TGTGCCAGCAGCCGCCCGGGCACAGATACGCAGTATTTT.

This clonotype was recorded a few times. The V and J genes are TRBV5-5 and TRBJ2-3; 13 nucleotides agree with TRBD2. Germline V gene sequence: CDR1 SGHKS, CDR2 YYEKEE (reference sequence). V dropped 2 bases and J dropped 2; count of bases not matched to a gene: 2. The CDR3 totals 16 residues. The CDR3 loop reads CASSLGLAGDTDTQYF. CDR3 DNA sequence: TGTGCCAGCAGCTTAGGACTAGCGGGGGACACAGATACGCAGTATTTT.

The chain links TRBV11-2 to TRBJ2-7; D gene uncertain. Trimming cost V 3 bases and J 2 bases, with 11 bases left between them. Germline V gives CDR1 SGHAT, CDR2 FQNNGV. There are 14 residues in the CDR3. The CDR3 sequence is CASSFQTVTYEQYF. CDR3 nucleotide sequence: TGTGCCAGCAGCTTCCAGACTGTAACCTACGAGCAGTACTTC.

This clonotype has at least ten counts. This chain links TRBV7-9 with TRBJ1-1; 9 bases agree with TRBD1. From germline, CDR1 is SEHNR and CDR2 FQNEAQ (reference sequence). V lost 0 bases and J lost 6; bases outside the gene matches: 5. This CDR3 comprises 15 residues. The CDR3 here is CASSLAGQGRAEAFF. CDR3 coding DNA: TGTGCCAGCAGCTTAGCCGGACAGGGGAGGGCTGAAGCTTTCTTT.

This clonotype was seen repeatedly, ten times or more. The chain combines TRBV20-1 with TRBJ1-5; D remains ambiguous. CDR3 size: 12 residues. From germline, CDR1 is DFQATT and CDR2 SNEGSKA (reference sequence). V lost 7 bases to trimming and J lost 5 bases, with 12 bases between them. The CDR3 sequence: CSVSGNDQPQHF. The CDR3 bases are TGCAGTGTTTCAGGCAACGATCAGCCCCAGCATTTT.

This clonotype was recorded many times. The chain employs TRBV12-3 or TRBV12-4 and TRBJ2-7, with D tentatively TRBD2 (5 bases). The V and J ends lost 8 bases and 7 bases respectively, with 18 bases between them. The CDR3 is 13 residues long. The CDR3 nucleotides read TGTGCCAGCGGCGTCCCCGGCGGGTCGGAGCAGTACTTC. As protein: CASGVPGGSEQYF.

As to this clonotype: The junction departs from germline at one end; a sequencing error may be responsible. The chain combines TRBV7-8 with TRBJ1-1; perhaps TRBD1 as D (5 bases). CDR1 is SGHVS, CDR2 FQNEAQ, per germline. CDR3 length: 11 amino acids. The CDR3 reads CASTLEGEAFF. The CDR3 DNA sequence: TGTGCCAGCACCTTAGAGGGGGAAGCTTTCTTT.

This clonotype has a count of ten or more. CDR3 coding DNA: TGCAGTGCTATCGACAGGGGCTCTGAAGCTTTCTTT. Amino acids: CSAIDRGSEAFF. V is TRBV20-1 and J is TRBJ1-1; 8 nucleotides agree with TRBD1. The junction had 4 bases not matched to a gene; V was cut back by 4 bases and J by 6 bases. CDR1 and CDR2 from the germline V gene are DFQATT and SNEGSKA (reference sequence). CDR3 length: 12 amino acids.

This clonotype has a handful of counts. The rearrangement joins TRBV7-2 to TRBJ2-7; D is unclear. CDR3 length equals 13 residues. Germline CDR1 and CDR2: SGHTA and FQGNSA. V was shortened by 4 bases and J by 3 bases, with 10 bases between the two germline ends. Here the CDR3 reads CASSSPVVYEQYF. CDR3 nucleotide sequence: TGTGCCAGCAGCTCACCTGTGGTCTACGAGCAGTACTTC.